Listed below are T cell receptor beta chains from one sample, sequenced in a study of OX40 agonist ivuxolimab in advanced cancers. Here immunoSEQ multiplex PCR was the method, and the copy in TCRdb shows in-frame clones only, minus some. This sample yields tens of thousands of clones, of which around 85% are seen a single time; more than 3.5% belongs to the top ten. Sequenced material: CD4+ or CD8+ T cells sorted from blood, taken in a trial of the OX40 agonist ivuxolimab. Receptors originate from an adult with an advanced solid tumor such as melanoma, head and neck, liver or kidney cancer. CDR3s include the opening cysteine and the closing phenylalanine or tryptophan. Each record gives: J gene, V gene, CDR3 protein.

j_call: TRBJ2-2; v_call: TRBV4-1; cdr3_aa: CASSRGLAGVITGELFF
j_call: TRBJ2-1; v_call: TRBV29-1; cdr3_aa: CSSSSGELINEQFF
j_call: TRBJ2-1; v_call: TRBV11-2; cdr3_aa: CASARRAGVTNEQFF
j_call: TRBJ1-1; v_call: TRBV29-1; cdr3_aa: CSVEKGSGTEAFF
j_call: TRBJ2-7; v_call: TRBV18; cdr3_aa: CASSRDYEQYF
j_call: TRBJ1-3; v_call: TRBV5-1; cdr3_aa: CASSYSPDSGNTIYF
j_call: TRBJ1-2; v_call: TRBV27; cdr3_aa: CASSLSRGGADGYTF
j_call: TRBJ2-1; v_call: TRBV7-2; cdr3_aa: CASSLAVGSYNEQFF
j_call: TRBJ2-7; v_call: TRBV9; cdr3_aa: CASSVSGTNEQYF
j_call: TRBJ1-3; v_call: TRBV5-1; cdr3_aa: CASSVGQGDGNTIYF
j_call: TRBJ1-2; v_call: TRBV18; cdr3_aa: CASSLGSNYGYTF
j_call: TRBJ2-5; v_call: TRBV4-1; cdr3_aa: CASSQAGQRQETQYF
j_call: TRBJ1-2; v_call: TRBV7-8; cdr3_aa: CASSEDRVLSYYGYTF
j_call: TRBJ1-3; v_call: TRBV27; cdr3_aa: CASSSLGTGVAGNTIYF
j_call: TRBJ1-4; v_call: TRBV11-2; cdr3_aa: CASSLKTWGEKLFF
j_call: TRBJ1-4; v_call: TRBV15; cdr3_aa: CATSRDPGLATNEKLFF
j_call: TRBJ2-7; v_call: TRBV4-2; cdr3_aa: CASSQNTGFYEQYF
j_call: TRBJ2-7; v_call: TRBV14; cdr3_aa: CASRIGGYGEQYF
j_call: TRBJ2-7; v_call: TRBV6-5; cdr3_aa: CASSQYGQNYEQYF
j_call: TRBJ2-1; v_call: TRBV6-6; cdr3_aa: CASRGLAGDYNEQFF
j_call: TRBJ1-2; v_call: TRBV18; cdr3_aa: CASSPGVGPGYGYTF
j_call: TRBJ2-7; v_call: TRBV7-9; cdr3_aa: CASSPLLSGISYEQYF
j_call: TRBJ1-3; v_call: TRBV7-2; cdr3_aa: CASSFRTGSSGNTIYF
j_call: TRBJ2-3; v_call: TRBV18; cdr3_aa: CASLEAGGTDTQYF
j_call: TRBJ1-4; v_call: TRBV7-9; cdr3_aa: CASSGQEKLFF
j_call: TRBJ1-2; v_call: TRBV6-5; cdr3_aa: CASSYSGADYGYTF
j_call: NA; v_call: TRBV11-3; cdr3_aa: CASSWTGGTYEQYF
j_call: TRBJ1-1; v_call: TRBV7-8; cdr3_aa: CASSSLAGFTEAFF
j_call: TRBJ1-2; v_call: TRBV29-1; cdr3_aa: CSVEDQQGRGYTF
j_call: TRBJ1-1; v_call: TRBV27; cdr3_aa: CASSLIQGSPEVFF
j_call: TRBJ2-7; v_call: TRBV4-2; cdr3_aa: CASSPGRGVYEQYF
j_call: TRBJ1-2; v_call: TRBV15; cdr3_aa: CATSSGGFYGYTF
j_call: TRBJ2-7; v_call: TRBV7-3; cdr3_aa: CASSPSQRPYEQYF
j_call: TRBJ1-2; v_call: TRBV5-4; cdr3_aa: CASSQVPLGGYTF
j_call: NA; v_call: TRBV2; cdr3_aa: CASSEGPRKNYEQYF
j_call: TRBJ1-2; v_call: TRBV10-2; cdr3_aa: CASSEKDGYTF
j_call: TRBJ2-7; v_call: TRBV2; cdr3_aa: CASIRAYEQYF
j_call: TRBJ2-2; v_call: TRBV27; cdr3_aa: CASSLTSGELFF
j_call: TRBJ2-7; v_call: TRBV6-6; cdr3_aa: CASRGGLQDYEQYF
j_call: TRBJ1-5; v_call: TRBV10-3; cdr3_aa: CAISEGEGGQPQHF
j_call: TRBJ2-2; v_call: TRBV19; cdr3_aa: CASSILTLDTGELFF
j_call: TRBJ2-2; v_call: TRBV7-2; cdr3_aa: CASSLRVAAAGELFF
j_call: TRBJ1-5; v_call: TRBV27; cdr3_aa: CASRVMTGGGLNQPQHF
j_call: TRBJ2-2; v_call: TRBV4-2; cdr3_aa: CASRGTGRATGELFF
j_call: TRBJ1-4; v_call: TRBV5-4; cdr3_aa: CASSPALNEKLFF
j_call: TRBJ1-5; v_call: TRBV2; cdr3_aa: CASSGGQGTQPQHF
j_call: TRBJ1-2; v_call: TRBV6-1; cdr3_aa: CASSTTGVVGYTF
j_call: TRBJ2-5; v_call: TRBV19; cdr3_aa: CASTNTRFDGTQYF
j_call: TRBJ1-4; v_call: TRBV25-1; cdr3_aa: CASSERTFGQEKLFF
j_call: TRBJ2-5; v_call: TRBV5-5; cdr3_aa: CASSLSEETQYF
j_call: TRBJ2-1; v_call: TRBV2; cdr3_aa: CASSEEGFYNEQFF
j_call: TRBJ2-1; v_call: TRBV29-1; cdr3_aa: CSVRTSGRDNNEQFF
j_call: TRBJ2-2; v_call: TRBV27; cdr3_aa: CASSLSNTGELFF
j_call: TRBJ2-5; v_call: TRBV5-6; cdr3_aa: CASSYGLAGETQYF
j_call: TRBJ1-1; v_call: TRBV29-1; cdr3_aa: CSVDLGQPTNTEAFF
j_call: TRBJ2-6; v_call: TRBV6-6; cdr3_aa: CASSPNSGANVLTF